The 15 T cell receptor beta chains reported below all come from one sample, sequenced in a study of PD-1 blockade in classical Hodgkin lymphoma. Every single patient, without exception, relapsed after autologous stem cell transplantation, and brentuximab vedotin exposure varied. TCRdb's table, derived via immunoSEQ multiplex PCR, lists solely in-frame clones and lacks some. The top ten clones hold approximately 9.6% of a sample with about 150,000 clones, around four fifths of them seen once. The material was peripheral blood mononuclear cells (PBMCs), obtained before the second cycle of nivolumab. All receptors come from a human donor with classical Hodgkin lymphoma.

This chain connects TRBV4-1 to TRBJ2-6; 7 bases map to TRBD1. J gave up 4 bases and V 4 bases, and 7 bases lay outside the gene matches. The length of the CDR3 is 16 residues. Germline V gene sequence: CDR1 MGHRA, CDR2 YSYEKL. This chain's CDR3 is CASSPSGTAGANVLTF. CDR3 nucleotides: TGCGCCAGCAGCCCATCCGGGACAGCGGGGGCCAACGTCCTGACTTTC.

The rearrangement joins TRBV7-3 to TRBJ1-1; 10 bases line up with TRBD1. This CDR3 comprises 14 residues. Germline CDR1 SGHTA, CDR2 FQGTGA. The V and J ends lost 4 bases and 10 bases, in that order; junction bases with no gene match: 9. The CDR3 DNA reads as TGTGCCAGCAGCTCCCCCGGGACAGGGGCCGTAGCTTTCTTT. This gives the protein CASSSPGTGAVAFF. The entire variable domain, with the rest obtained from reference TRBV7-3 and TRBJ1-1, is as follows: GAGVSQTPSNKVTEKGKYVELRCDPISGHTALYWYRQSLGQGPEFLIYFQGTGAADDSGLPNDRFFAVRPEGSVSTLKIQRTERGDSAVYLCASSSPGTGAVAFFGQGTRLTVV.

This clone was counted once. The chain is built from TRBV19 and TRBJ1-2; 7 positions agree with TRBD1. V shed 5 bases, J shed 6 bases, and the junction held 9 bases outside the gene matches. This CDR3 has 14 residues. Germline CDR1 LNHDA, CDR2 SQIVND (reference sequence). DNA for the CDR3: TGTGCCAGTAGTGCTGGTGCAGGGGGGGATGGCTACACCTTC. Its translation: CASSAGAGGDGYTF. The full variable domain, its missing parts supplied by reference TRBV19 and TRBJ1-2, is DGGITQSPKYLFRKEGQNVTLSCEQNLNHDAMYWYRQDPGQGLRLIYYSQIVNDFQKGDIAEGYSVSREKKESFPLTVTSAQKNPTAFYLCASSAGAGGDGYTFGSGTRLTVV.

The V and J genes are TRBV13 and TRBJ2-1; 9 nucleotides match TRBD2. Trimming cost V 8 bases and J 2 bases; bases outside gene matches: 4. Germline CDR1 PRHDT, CDR2 FYEKMQ (reference sequence). The CDR3 runs 14 residues. The CDR3 nucleotides read TGTGCCAGCCTTAGACTAGCGGCCTACAATGAGCAGTTCTTC. Translated, it gives CASLRLAAYNEQFF.

J is TRBJ2-3 and V is TRBV2; no clear D. This CDR3 comprises 13 residues. Deletions cut 4 bases from V and 2 bases from J, with 7 bases between. Per the germline V gene, CDR1 is SNHLY and CDR2 is FYNNEI. Here the CDR3 DNA reads TGTGCCAGCAGTGCCGACATCACAGATACGCAGTATTTT. Its protein is CASSADITDTQYF. Looking up the rest from reference TRBV2 and TRBJ2-3 gives the full variable domain: EPEVTQTPSHQVTQMGQEVILRCVPISNHLYFYWYRQILGQKVEFLVSFYNNEISEKSEIFDDQFSVERPDGSNFTLKIRSTKLEDSAMYFCASSADITDTQYFGPGTRLTVL.

This clone was recorded a few times. A junction end diverges from the germline sequence, so it may reflect a read error. The chain combines TRBV7-7 with TRBJ2-2; D is perhaps TRBD1 (5 bases). CDR1 is SSHAT and CDR2 is FNYEAQ in the germline V gene (reference sequence). The CDR3 sequence is 12 residues long. The DNA of the CDR3 is TGTGCTAGCACACCAGGGACCGGGGAGCTGTTTTTT. This encodes CASTPGTGELFF.

There are a few counts of this clone. The chain links TRBV11-2 to TRBJ1-2, with D unresolved. This CDR3 has 14 amino acids. The germline V and J ends were trimmed by 0 bases and 5 bases, with 10 bases remaining between them. Per germline, CDR1 SGHAT and CDR2 FQNNGV. The DNA of the CDR3 is TGTGCCAGCAGCTTAGAAATGGGGATGTATGGCTACACCTTC. Protein sequence: CASSLEMGMYGYTF.

This clone was picked up one time. The genes are TRBV6-6 and TRBJ2-7; TRBD1 matches 9 bases. CDR1 is MNHNY and CDR2 is SVGAGI in the germline V gene (reference sequence). This CDR3 region has 15 residues. With 4 bases clipped from V and 3 bases from J, the junction kept 7 bases outside the gene matches. As DNA, the CDR3 is TGTGCCAGCAGTTGGGACAGGGATTCTTTCTACGAGCAGTACTTC. This codes for CASSWDRDSFYEQYF.

The rearrangement links TRBV29-1 to TRBJ2-4; D tentatively reads TRBD1 or TRBD2 (5 bases each). Per the germline V gene, CDR1 is SQVTM and CDR2 is ANQGSEA. V dropped 7 bases and J dropped 8 bases, with 18 bases sitting between them. The CDR3 totals 13 residues. This chain's CDR3 is CSGGPRLRDIQYF. The DNA of the CDR3 is TGCAGCGGGGGACCACGGTTAAGGGACATTCAGTACTTC.

This chain connects TRBV28 to TRBJ1-4, with a possible D match to TRBD1 (5 bases). The germline V gene encodes CDR1 MDHEN and CDR2 SYDVKM. The CDR3 consists of 16 residues. V gave up 6 bases and J gave up 6 bases, with 20 bases separating them. The CDR3 DNA reads TGTGCCAGCAGCCCCGCCAGAGGGGCGGGCTATGAAAAACTGTTTTTT. The encoded protein is CASSPARGAGYEKLFF.

The rearrangement uses TRBV19 and TRBJ2-3, with a weak D call TRBD1 (5 bases). CDR3 size: 14 residues. The germline gives CDR1 LNHDA, CDR2 SQIVND (reference sequence). The V end was cut by 5 bases, the J end by 6 bases, with 15 bases between. This chain's CDR3 is CASSQQGNRDTQYF. The CDR3 region has the DNA TGTGCCAGTAGTCAGCAGGGTAATCGGGATACGCAGTATTTT.

This chain links TRBV2 with TRBJ1-3, with D unresolved. CDR3 length equals 18 residues. Germline V gene sequence: CDR1 SNHLY, CDR2 FYNNEI. Trimming removed 0 bases from V and 0 bases from J, with 15 bases in between. The CDR3 sequence is CASSEASGGLSSGNTIYF. The CDR3 DNA reads TGTGCCAGCAGTGAAGCGTCCGGAGGCCTCAGCTCTGGAAACACCATATATTTT.

CDR3 DNA sequence: TGCGCCAGCAGCCGTGAGACAGTCGACTACGAGCAGTACTTC. Translated, it gives CASSRETVDYEQYF. This chain uses TRBV4-1 with TRBJ2-7; tentative D call: TRBD1 (5 bases). This CDR3 contains 14 residues. The germline V gene has CDR1 MGHRA and CDR2 YSYEKL. V lost 4 bases and J 3 bases, leaving 13 bases between the germline ends.

The V gene is TRBV7-8, the J gene TRBJ1-1; no firm D call. Looked up from germline, CDR1 is SGHVS and CDR2 is FQNEAQ. The CDR3 consists of 15 residues. V dropped 2 bases and J dropped 0 bases, with 10 bases sitting between them. The CDR3 here is CASSLILGLNTEAFF. CDR3 nucleotides: TGTGCCAGCAGCTTAATACTAGGGCTGAACACTGAAGCTTTCTTT.

The chain uses TRBV6-6 and TRBJ1-1; 7 bases are shared with TRBD1. With V trimmed by 6 bases and J by 1 base, 2 bases remained unmatched. The germline gives CDR1 MNHNY, CDR2 SVGAGI (reference sequence). The CDR3 contains 13 residues. CDR3 loop: CASRGDRNTEAFF. The CDR3 nucleotides read TGTGCCAGCAGGGGGGACAGGAACACTGAAGCTTTCTTT.